These 14 T cell receptor beta chains were all obtained from the same sample, sequenced in a study of blood T cell repertoires in COVID-19. Only in-frame clones appear in the TCRdb table, and some are missing; sequencing was by immunoSEQ multiplex PCR. The data contain almost 250,000 clones, 75% to 85% of them singletons. Specimen: PBMCs or T cells enriched from blood (not recorded which). These receptors were taken from a woman aged 45-60 years with acute COVID-19.

In its sample, this clone was seen a few times. V gene TRBV7-2 combines with J gene TRBJ1-3; D might be TRBD1 (6 bases). Germline V gene data show CDR1 as SGHTA and CDR2 as FQGNSA. This CDR3 has 16 residues. Trimming shortened V by 5 bases and J by 3 bases, and 17 bases separated the two germline ends. CDR3 protein: CASSHPRGGSGNTIYF. The CDR3, as DNA: TGTGCCAGCAGCCATCCCAGGGGCGGTAGTGGAAACACCATATATTTT.

This clone was observed a few times. This rearrangement joins TRBV9 to TRBJ1-1; no definite D call. The CDR3 totals 12 residues. The V end lost 0 bases, the J end lost 5 bases, and 5 bases lay between the germline ends. The V gene's germline CDR1 is SGDLS and CDR2 YYNGEE. The CDR3 DNA sequence: TGTGCCAGCAGCGTAGGAGGGACTGAAGCTTTCTTT. Translated: CASSVGGTEAFF.

This chain joins TRBV19 and TRBJ1-2, with 12 bases matching TRBD1. The V gene end was trimmed by 1 base and the J gene end by 8 bases; junction bases not matched to a gene: 8. CDR3 size: 16 residues. CDR1 is LNHDA and CDR2 is SQIVND in the germline V gene (reference sequence). The CDR3 DNA is TGTGCCAGTAGTATAGGCCTCTTGGGACAGGGGGCCGGCTACACCTTC. This codes for CASSIGLLGQGAGYTF.

The V call is TRBV5-1, the J call TRBJ1-3; 7 positions agree with TRBD1. Losses at the gene ends were 2 bases for V and 6 bases for J; bases not matched to a gene: 8. This CDR3 is built from 15 residues. CDR1 is SGHRS and CDR2 is YFSETQ in the germline V gene. CDR3 nucleotide sequence: TGCGCCAGCAGCTTTGCCCCTACAGGGGTAAACACCATATATTTT. Translating gives CASSFAPTGVNTIYF.

This CDR3 is CAWSHGGDVYNEQFF. The CDR3 nucleotides read TGTGCCTGGAGTCACGGGGGTGACGTTTACAATGAGCAGTTCTTC. The chain employs TRBV30 and TRBJ2-1, with D perhaps matching TRBD2 (6 bases). CDR3 length equals 15 residues. Per germline, CDR1 GTSNPN and CDR2 SVGIG (reference sequence). The ends were cut back, 2 bases at V and 4 bases at J, with 15 bases in the middle.

This clone was found once. The gene calls are TRBV5-4 and TRBJ1-2; 8 bases line up with TRBD1. Per the germline V gene, CDR1 is SGHNT and CDR2 is YYREEE (reference sequence). The trim removed 0 bases at V and 4 bases at J, leaving 5 bases unmatched. The CDR3 runs to 15 residues. The CDR3 DNA sequence: TGTGCCAGCAGCTTGGACAGGGGGAACTCCTATGGCTACACCTTC. It codes for CASSLDRGNSYGYTF. Based on the CDR3 plus reference TRBV5-4 and TRBJ1-2, the full variable domain is ETGVTQSPTHLIKTRGQQVTLRCSSQSGHNTVSWYQQALGQGPQFIFQYYREEENGRGNFPPRFSGLQFPNYSSELNVNALELDDSALYLCASSLDRGNSYGYTFGSGTRLTVV.

This sequence joins TRBV7-9 and TRBJ1-6; no reliable D call. The germline V gene encodes CDR1 SEHNR and CDR2 FQNEAQ (reference sequence). V lost 3 bases, J lost 6 bases, and 9 bases lay in between. This CDR3 is built from 14 residues. The chain's CDR3 is CASSFGVGNSPLHF. The CDR3 bases are TGTGCCAGCAGCTTCGGGGTCGGTAATTCACCCCTCCACTTT.

The chain carries TRBV5-4 and TRBJ1-1; TRBD1 is a possible D gene (5 bases). This CDR3 region has 15 residues. With 3 bases removed from V and 3 bases from J, the gap between germline ends came to 15 bases. From germline, CDR1 is SGHNT and CDR2 YYREEE (reference sequence). CDR3 sequence: CASSSGQTGDTEAFF. The CDR3 coding sequence is TGTGCCAGCAGCTCGGGTCAGACGGGGGACACTGAAGCTTTCTTT.

The chain joins TRBV12-3 or TRBV12-4 to TRBJ1-6; D gene unclear. Trimming cost V 0 bases and J 5 bases, with 2 bases left between them. The CDR3 length is 13 residues. CDR3 region: CASSLANNSPLHF. CDR3 DNA sequence: TGTGCCAGCAGTTTAGCTAATAATTCACCCCTCCACTTT.

The chain carries TRBV30 and TRBJ2-5; D remains unclear. This CDR3 region has 12 residues. Trimming removed 1 base at V and 5 bases at J, with 8 bases between. CDR1 and CDR2 from the germline V gene are GTSNPN and SVGIG (reference sequence). The CDR3 loop reads CAWSGPGETQYF. CDR3 in DNA: TGTGCCTGGAGTGGACCCGGGGAGACCCAGTACTTC.

The V and J genes are TRBV27 and TRBJ2-7, with D possibly matching TRBD1 (6 bases). Germline lookup yields CDR1 MNHEY and CDR2 SMNVEV (reference sequence). This CDR3 contains 15 residues. With 5 bases removed from V and 3 bases from J, the gap between germline ends came to 17 bases. CDR3 sequence reads: CASSISTGYNYEQYF. In DNA, the CDR3 is TGTGCCAGCAGTATCTCGACAGGCTACAACTACGAGCAGTACTTC.

The chain uses TRBV6-2 or TRBV6-3 and TRBJ1-1, with D possibly TRBD1 on 5 matching bases. V lost 0 bases, J lost 0 bases, and 8 bases lay in between. Looked up from germline, CDR1 is MNHEY and CDR2 is SVGEGT. The CDR3 is made up of 15 amino acids. The CDR3 is CASSYSNRMNTEAFF. The CDR3 DNA reads TGTGCCAGCAGTTACTCGAACAGGATGAACACTGAAGCTTTCTTT.

This chain connects TRBV5-6 to TRBJ2-4; no definite D call. The CDR3 loop spans 14 amino acids. V lost 6 bases and J lost 7, with 17 bases in between. Germline CDR1 reads SGHDT; CDR2 reads YYEEEE. The CDR3 reads CASTVETLSNIQYF. The CDR3 DNA follows: TGTGCCAGCACCGTGGAGACCTTGTCCAACATTCAGTACTTC.

This clone counts as medium-sized (0.01 to 0.1%). This specimen includes other DNA sequences encoding the same CDR3. The rearrangement uses TRBV12-3 or TRBV12-4 and TRBJ1-2; 8 bases map to TRBD1. This CDR3 spans 13 amino acids. Trimming cost V 2 bases and J 6 bases; bases outside gene matches: 2. The CDR3, as DNA: TGTGCCAGCAGTTTACAGGGGGCAGATGGCTACACCTTC. Translation: CASSLQGADGYTF.